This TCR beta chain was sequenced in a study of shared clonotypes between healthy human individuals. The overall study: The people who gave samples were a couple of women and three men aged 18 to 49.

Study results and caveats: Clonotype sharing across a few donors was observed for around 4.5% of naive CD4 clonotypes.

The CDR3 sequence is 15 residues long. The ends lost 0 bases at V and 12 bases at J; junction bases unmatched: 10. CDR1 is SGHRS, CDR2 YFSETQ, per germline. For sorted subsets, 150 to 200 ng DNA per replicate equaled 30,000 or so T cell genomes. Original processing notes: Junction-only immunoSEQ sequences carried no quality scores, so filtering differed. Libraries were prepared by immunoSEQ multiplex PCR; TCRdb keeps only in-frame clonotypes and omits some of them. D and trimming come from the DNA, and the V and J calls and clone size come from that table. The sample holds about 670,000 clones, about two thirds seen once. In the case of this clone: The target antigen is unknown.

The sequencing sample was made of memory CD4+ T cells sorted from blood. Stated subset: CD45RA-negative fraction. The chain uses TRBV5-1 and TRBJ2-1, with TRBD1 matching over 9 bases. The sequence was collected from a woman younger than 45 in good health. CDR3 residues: CASSLGDRDFARQFF. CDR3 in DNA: TGCGCCAGCAGCTTGGGGGACAGGGACTTTGCGAGGCAGTTCTTC.